Listed here are 2 T cell receptor beta chains from one sample, sequenced in a study of identical twins. TCRdb processed the 5' RACE reads anew with MiXCR; each CDR3 protein has one entry. The table records hundreds of thousands of distinct CDR3 sequences, roughly 7% of them present only once. These data also formed part of another study, on yellow fever vaccine responses in identical twins.

Sequenced: memory (CD45RO+) T cells sorted from blood. Receptors originate from a woman under 30 in good health.

This clonotype was counted only a few times. The chain recombines TRBV4-1 with TRBJ2-5; 9 bases are a match to TRBD2. This CDR3 has 18 residues. CDR1 MGHRA and CDR2 YSYEKL come from the germline V gene. The V and J ends lost 3 bases and 1 base, in that order; junction bases with no gene match: 12. CDR3 nucleotides: TGCGCCAGCAGCCAGCGGCAAGCGGGGGGCCTACTCCAAGAGACCCAGTACTTC. This codes for CASSQRQAGGLLQETQYF.

The gene calls are TRBV29-1 and TRBJ1-1; D remains unclear. There are 12 residues in the CDR3. Between the trimmed V and J ends, which lost 4 bases and 0 bases, there was a span of 6 bases. Germline V gene lookup returns CDR1 SQVTM and CDR2 ANQGSEA. The CDR3 DNA reads TGCAGCGTTGCACGGATGAACACTGAAGCTTTCTTT. As protein: CSVARMNTEAFF.